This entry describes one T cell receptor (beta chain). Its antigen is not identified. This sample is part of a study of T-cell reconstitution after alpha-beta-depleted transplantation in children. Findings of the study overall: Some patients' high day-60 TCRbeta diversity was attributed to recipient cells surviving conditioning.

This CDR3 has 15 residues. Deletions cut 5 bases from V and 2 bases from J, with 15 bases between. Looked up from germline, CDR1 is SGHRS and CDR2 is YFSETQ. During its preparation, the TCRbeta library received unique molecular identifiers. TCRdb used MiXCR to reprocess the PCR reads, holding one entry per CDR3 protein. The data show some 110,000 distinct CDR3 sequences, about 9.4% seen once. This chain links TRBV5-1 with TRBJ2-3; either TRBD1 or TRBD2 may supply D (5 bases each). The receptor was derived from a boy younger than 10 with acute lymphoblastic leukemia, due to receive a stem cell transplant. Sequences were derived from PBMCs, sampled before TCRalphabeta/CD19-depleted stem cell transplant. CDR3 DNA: TGCGCCAGCAGGATTGAGGGACGGATCACAGATACGCAGTATTTT. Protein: CASRIEGRITDTQYF. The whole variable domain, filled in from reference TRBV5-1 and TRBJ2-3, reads KAGVTQTPRYLIKTRGQQVTLSCSPISGHRSVSWYQQTPGQGLQFLFEYFSETQRNKGNFPGRFSGRQFSNSRSEMNVSTLELGDSALYLCASRIEGRITDTQYFGPGTRLTVL.